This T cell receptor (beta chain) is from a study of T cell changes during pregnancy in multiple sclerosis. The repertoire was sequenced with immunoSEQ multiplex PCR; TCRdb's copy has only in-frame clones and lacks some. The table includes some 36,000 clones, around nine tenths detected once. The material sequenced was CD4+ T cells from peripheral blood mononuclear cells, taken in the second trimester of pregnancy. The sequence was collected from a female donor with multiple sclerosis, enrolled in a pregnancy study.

The CDR3 DNA sequence: TGTGCCAGTAGTATAACCGCAGGGGATCAGCCCCAGCATTTT. It codes for CASSITAGDQPQHF. This chain connects TRBV19 to TRBJ1-5, with D maybe TRBD1 (6 bases). The CDR3 totals 14 residues. Per germline, CDR1 LNHDA and CDR2 SQIVND (reference sequence). V was cut by 2 bases and J by 5 bases, with 10 bases left in between.